This T cell receptor beta chain was sequenced for a study of PD-1 blockade in classical Hodgkin lymphoma. As to time point: cycle 4 day 1 (C4D1), after more than five weeks of nivolumab. After autologous stem cell transplantation all patients relapsed, and prior brentuximab vedotin exposure differed between cohorts. Notes on this clone: The target antigen is unknown.

CDR3 length: 15 residues. V shed 5 bases and J shed 8 bases, with 19 bases lying between them. CDR1 and CDR2 (germline): MNHEY, SVGAGI. Whole-study findings and limits: With CD4+ cells, TCR diversity rose significantly by C4D1, but not with CD8+ cells. It was reported that newly diagnosed patients had less baseline TCR diversity than healthy donors. Repertoire difference causes, possibly disease activity or prior therapy, remain undefined. Prior to therapy, complete responders displayed diversity much like that of newly diagnosed patients.

Profiling relied on immunoSEQ multiplex PCR, and the TCRdb table lists in-frame clones only, not all of them. The sample carries 17,000 or so clones, roughly 65% recorded once. The sequence was obtained from a human donor with classical Hodgkin lymphoma. The genes are TRBV6-5 and TRBJ2-1, with D possibly matching TRBD1 (6 bases). Sequences were derived from peripheral blood mononuclear cells (PBMCs), sampled before the fourth cycle of nivolumab. The chain's CDR3 is CASSNGKAGVYEQFF. The CDR3 DNA reads TGTGCCAGCAGTAATGGGAAAGCAGGGGTCTATGAGCAGTTCTTC.